Presented here are 22 T cell receptor beta chains from one specimen sequenced in a study of cytomegalovirus exposure and HLA in healthy donors (dated by TCRdb to 2015 to 2018). The library was built by means of the immunoSEQ multiplex PCR assay. For the multiplex PCR, a mixture combining 60 forward primers for TCR Vbeta segments and 13 reverse primers for TCR Jbeta segments was used. TCRdb stores this immuneACCESS table with in-frame sequences only. Part of the clones is absent; in the studies checked, under half of the shortfall reflects unresolved V genes, and no reason is known for the rest. Counted in this sample were under 200,000 clones; over 70% of them appeared once. The ten biggest clones cover around 7% of the sample. The sample taken for sequencing was PBMCs. The receptor set was obtained from a woman aged 35 to 49 in good health and CMV-seropositive.

This clone has just one count. The chain is built from TRBV6-1 and TRBJ1-6; tentative D call: TRBD1 (6 bases). CDR3 length equals 16 residues. Trimming took off 2 bases at V and 6 bases at J, with 14 bases between the two ends. Germline V gives CDR1 MNHNS, CDR2 SASEGT. CDR3 nucleotide sequence: TGTGCCAGCAGTGAACAAGGGGGGGCGCGTAATTCACCCCTCCACTTT. Amino acids: CASSEQGGARNSPLHF.

The chain uses TRBV6-1 and TRBJ1-6; D is unclear. In germline, CDR1 is MNHNS, CDR2 SASEGT. This CDR3 region has 17 residues. V shed 0 bases and J shed 6 bases, with 15 bases lying between them. As DNA, the CDR3 is TGTGCCAGCAGTGAAGCCCGAGGAGTAACAATTAATTCACCCCTCCACTTT. Amino acids: CASSEARGVTINSPLHF.

This clone was detected only once. This chain links TRBV7-3 with TRBJ1-1, with D possibly matching TRBD1 (5 bases). CDR3 length: 13 residues. The ends were cut back, 5 bases at V and 3 bases at J, with 10 bases in the middle. Per germline, CDR1 SGHTA and CDR2 FQGTGA. This CDR3 is CASSATAYTEAFF. The CDR3 bases are TGTGCCAGCAGCGCGACAGCTTACACTGAAGCTTTCTTT.

This chain links TRBV19 with TRBJ2-7; D is unclear. CDR3 length: 15 residues. V lost 5 bases to trimming and J lost 9 bases, with 23 bases between them. From germline, CDR1 is LNHDA and CDR2 SQIVND (reference sequence). In nucleotides, the CDR3 is TGTGCCAGTAGTCCGATGGAACAGAGCCGTATGGGGCAGTACTTC. Amino acid sequence: CASSPMEQSRMGQYF.

This clone occurred once. The genes are TRBV5-1 and TRBJ2-3, with D hard to call. The CDR3 sequence is 15 residues long. Germline values: CDR1 SGHRS, CDR2 YFSETQ. The V gene lost 2 bases and the J gene lost 5 bases, with 15 bases spanning the gap. CDR3 amino acids: CASSFLEQQEDTQYF. CDR3 in DNA: TGCGCCAGCAGCTTCCTTGAGCAGCAGGAAGATACGCAGTATTTT.

This clone has just one count. The chain recombines TRBV19 with TRBJ2-2; 8 bases line up with TRBD2. The CDR3 contains 16 residues. The V gene end was trimmed by 5 bases and the J gene end by 5 bases; junction bases not matched to a gene: 10. CDR1 is LNHDA, CDR2 SQIVND, per germline (reference sequence). CDR3 nucleotides: TGTGCCAGTAGTCTCTCCCCCGGGACTAGTACCGGGGAGCTGTTTTTT. Its translation is CASSLSPGTSTGELFF.

The rearrangement uses TRBV27 and TRBJ2-5, with a weak D call TRBD2 (5 bases). CDR3 length: 13 amino acids. With 3 bases removed from V and 5 bases from J, the gap between germline ends came to 10 bases. Germline V lookup: CDR1 MNHEY, CDR2 SMNVEV (reference sequence). The CDR3 region has the DNA TGTGCCAGCAGTTTCCTCCCGGGGGAGACCCAGTACTTC. This gives the protein CASSFLPGETQYF.

The chain carries TRBV28 and TRBJ1-2; 7 bases agree with TRBD1. V was clipped by 5 bases and J by 4 bases; unmatched bases: 7. Germline loops: CDR1 MDHEN, CDR2 SYDVKM. The CDR3 has 14 residues. This CDR3 reads CASSTSTGTYGYTF. DNA of the CDR3: TGTGCCAGCAGTACCTCGACAGGGACCTATGGCTACACCTTC.

The chain uses TRBV7-2 and TRBJ1-6, with 7 nucleotides matching TRBD1. Germline V gives CDR1 SGHTA, CDR2 FQGNSA. The CDR3 loop spans 15 amino acids. J gave up 0 bases and V 6 bases, and 2 bases lay outside the gene matches. The DNA of the CDR3 is TGTGCCAGCAGGACAGGGAGCTCCTATAATTCACCCCTCCACTTT. Its protein is CASRTGSSYNSPLHF.

J is TRBJ2-1 and V is TRBV7-2; 11 bases match TRBD2. Germline values: CDR1 SGHTA, CDR2 FQGNSA. J gave up 8 bases and V 5 bases, and 8 bases lay outside the gene matches. The CDR3 is made up of 15 amino acids. DNA for the CDR3: TGTGCCAGCAGCCTTAGCGGGGGGGCCCTTTATGAGCAGTTCTTC. Residues: CASSLSGGALYEQFF.

The gene calls are TRBV5-6 and TRBJ1-6, with 7 bases identical to TRBD1. J gave up 10 bases and V 4 bases, and 8 bases lay outside the gene matches. CDR1 SGHDT and CDR2 YYEEEE come from the germline V gene. There are 14 residues in the CDR3. CDR3 residues: CASSPVETGSPLHF. CDR3 nucleotides: TGTGCCAGCAGCCCCGTCGAGACAGGGTCACCCCTCCACTTT.

The rearrangement joins TRBV5-4 to TRBJ2-1, with D perhaps matching TRBD1 (6 bases). CDR1 is SGHNT, CDR2 YYREEE, per germline (reference sequence). CDR3 size: 13 residues. Trimming pared 5 bases from V and 6 bases from J, leaving 12 bases between. The DNA for the CDR3 is TGTGCCAGCAGTCTGGGGGCGGGCAATGAGCAGTTCTTC. The encoded protein is CASSLGAGNEQFF.

The gene calls are TRBV9 and TRBJ1-2; D gene ambiguous. The CDR3 contains 13 residues. Germline CDR1 SGDLS, CDR2 YYNGEE. Trimming removed 0 bases at V and 4 bases at J, with 7 bases between. The CDR3 nucleotides read TGTGCCAGCAGCGTAGGACCGGGCTATGGCTACACCTTC. It encodes CASSVGPGYGYTF.

This chain uses TRBV9 with TRBJ2-7, with a weak D call TRBD2 (6 bases). The V gene lost 0 bases and the J gene lost 4 bases, with 11 bases spanning the gap. The germline V gene encodes CDR1 SGDLS and CDR2 YYNGEE. The CDR3 covers 14 residues. The CDR3 bases are TGTGCCAGCAGCGTAGGGCCGGGGAGGTACGAGCAGTACTTC. Its protein is CASSVGPGRYEQYF.

The chain employs TRBV6-1 and TRBJ1-2; D not resolved. The germline V gene encodes CDR1 MNHNS and CDR2 SASEGT. The V gene lost 6 bases and the J gene lost 4 bases, with 18 bases spanning the gap. The CDR3 is made up of 15 amino acids. The CDR3 DNA reads as TGTGCCAGCAGCCTAACAGCAATTTTAACCTATGGCTACACCTTC. Translation gives CASSLTAILTYGYTF.

This clone turned up a few times. This sequence joins TRBV2 and TRBJ1-1; possible D gene TRBD1, 5 bases. The CDR3 spans 13 residues. V gave up 5 bases and J gave up 1 base, with 8 bases separating them. The germline gives CDR1 SNHLY, CDR2 FYNNEI. The CDR3 here is CASSWGGNTEAFF. The DNA for the CDR3 is TGTGCCAGCAGTTGGGGGGGGAACACTGAAGCTTTCTTT.

This sequence joins TRBV27 and TRBJ1-5, with a weak D call TRBD1 (6 bases). Looked up from germline, CDR1 is MNHEY and CDR2 is SMNVEV (reference sequence). The CDR3 is 14 residues long. V gave up 6 bases and J gave up 2 bases, with 11 bases separating them. This CDR3 reads CASRQGTGNQPQHF. In DNA form, the CDR3 reads TGTGCCAGCAGACAGGGTACGGGCAATCAGCCCCAGCATTTT.

This chain connects TRBV5-1 to TRBJ1-2, with D possibly being TRBD1 (5 bases). Per germline, CDR1 SGHRS and CDR2 YFSETQ. The CDR3 contains 13 residues. The ends were cut back, 4 bases at V and 4 bases at J, with 11 bases in the middle. The CDR3 nucleotides are TGCGCCAGCAGCCCCCAGGGTTCCTATGGCTACACCTTC. Translation gives CASSPQGSYGYTF.

The chain uses TRBV30 and TRBJ1-1; D might be TRBD1 (6 bases). This CDR3 region has 13 residues. Germline V gene lookup returns CDR1 GTSNPN and CDR2 SVGIG (reference sequence). V was pared by 0 bases and J by 4 bases, with 9 bases between. The CDR3: CAWSVAGATEAFF. CDR3 DNA: TGTGCCTGGAGTGTTGCAGGGGCCACTGAAGCTTTCTTT.

The rearrangement links TRBV6-1 to TRBJ2-7; 8 nucleotides align to TRBD1. With V trimmed by 6 bases and J by 3 bases, 7 bases remained unmatched. CDR1 and CDR2 (germline): MNHNS, SASEGT. The CDR3 sequence is 14 residues long. CDR3 in amino acids: CASRGQVTFYEQYF. The DNA of the CDR3 is TGTGCCAGCAGGGGACAGGTAACCTTCTACGAGCAGTACTTC.

The V and J genes are TRBV4-2 and TRBJ1-1; D may be TRBD1 (5 bases). V was trimmed by 1 base and J by 3 bases, leaving 33 bases between them. CDR1 LGHNA and CDR2 YNFKEQ come from the germline V gene. This CDR3 spans 22 amino acids. The CDR3 region has the DNA TGTGCCAGCAGCCAAGGGCCCGGAATCATAGCAGGGCGGGAAGGGTCGCACACTGAAGCTTTCTTT. Its protein product is CASSQGPGIIAGREGSHTEAFF.

The chain carries TRBV27 and TRBJ2-2, with TRBD1 matching over 10 bases. V shed 6 bases and J 1 base; nucleotides not matched to a gene: 2. This CDR3 is built from 15 residues. The germline gives CDR1 MNHEY, CDR2 SMNVEV (reference sequence). This CDR3 reads CASRRTGGNTGELFF. CDR3 nucleotide sequence: TGTGCCAGCAGACGGACAGGGGGGAACACCGGGGAGCTGTTTTTT.